This TCR beta chain is drawn from a study of OX40 agonist ivuxolimab in advanced cancers. The overall study: An agonistic human IgG2 monoclonal antibody against OX40 (CD134) was given. The dose-escalation cohort was approximately 85% male, with a mean age of approximately 61 years, ranging about 23 to 79. General study results and limits: Certain nonresponders likewise exhibited a low normalized T-cell clonal expansion. Circulating CD4+ and CD8+ T cells showed clonal expansion by week 6 at 0.1 to 3.0 mg/kg.

Between the trimmed V and J ends, which lost 6 bases and 7 bases, there was a span of 16 bases. The CDR3 is made up of 13 amino acids. As for this clone: What it recognizes is unknown.

Assay: immunoSEQ multiplex PCR; the TCRdb copy retains only in-frame clones and omits some. The data hold 40,000 to 50,000 clones, with about 89% observed a single time. The sample in question was CD4+ or CD8+ T cells sorted from blood, obtained in a trial of the OX40 agonist ivuxolimab. This chain joins TRBV6-7 and TRBJ2-7; D remains unclear. TRBV6-7 is an ORF, and what it does is uncertain. The TCR originated in an adult with an advanced solid tumor such as melanoma, head and neck, liver or kidney cancer. This CDR3 is CASSLKGLGEQYF. The CDR3 DNA reads as TGTGCCAGCAGCCTTAAGGGTCTCGGGGAGCAGTACTTC.